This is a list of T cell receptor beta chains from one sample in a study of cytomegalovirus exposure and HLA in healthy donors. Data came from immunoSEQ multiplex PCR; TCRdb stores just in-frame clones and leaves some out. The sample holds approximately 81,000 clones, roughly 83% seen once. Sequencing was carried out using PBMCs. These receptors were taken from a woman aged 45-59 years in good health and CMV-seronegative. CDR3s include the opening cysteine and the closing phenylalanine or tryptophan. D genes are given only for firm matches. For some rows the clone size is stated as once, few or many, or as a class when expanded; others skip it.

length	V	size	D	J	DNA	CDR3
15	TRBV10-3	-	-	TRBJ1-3	TGTGCCATCAGTGAGTGGAGGGACTCTGGAAACACCATATATTTT	CAISEWRDSGNTIYF
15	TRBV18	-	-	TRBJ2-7	TGTGCCAGCTCACCAAGACAGACCAGCTCCTACGAGCAGTACTTC	CASSPRQTSSYEQYF
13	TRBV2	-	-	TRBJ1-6	TGTGCCAGCAGGCGTTTGGATAATTCACCCCTCCACTTT	CASRRLDNSPLHF
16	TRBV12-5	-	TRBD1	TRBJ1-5	TGTGCTAGTGGTTTGGGACAGGGATATAGCAATCAGCCCCAGCATTTT	CASGLGQGYSNQPQHF
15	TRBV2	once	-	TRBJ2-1	TGTGCCAGCAGATTTAAAATTCCTAGCGCCAATGAGCAGTTCTTC	CASRFKIPSANEQFF
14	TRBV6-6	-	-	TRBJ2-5	TGTGCCAGTTGTACCGTCGGGATACAAGAGACCCAGTACTTC	CASCTVGIQETQYF
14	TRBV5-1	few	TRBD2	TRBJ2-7	TGCGCCAGCAGCCCGACTAGCGTCTCCTACGAGCAGTACTTC	CASSPTSVSYEQYF
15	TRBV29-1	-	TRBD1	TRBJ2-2	TGCAGCGTATATAGGACAGGGGGGATCACCGGGGAGCTGTTTTTT	CSVYRTGGITGELFF
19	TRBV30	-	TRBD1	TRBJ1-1	TGTGCCTGGAGTGTAAACTCGAGGACAGGGGGTTTCCCTAACACTGAAGCTTTCTTT	CAWSVNSRTGGFPNTEAFF
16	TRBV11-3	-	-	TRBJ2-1	TGTGCCAGCAGCTTAGTACGCGGGGTGGGCTCAAATGAGCAGTTCTTC	CASSLVRGVGSNEQFF
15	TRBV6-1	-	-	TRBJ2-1	TGTGCCAGCAGTGAAAGGGAGGCAGGATACAATGAGCAGTTCTTC	CASSEREAGYNEQFF
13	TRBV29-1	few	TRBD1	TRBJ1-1	TGCAGCGTTCTGGACAGGCGAAACACTGAAGCTTTCTTT	CSVLDRRNTEAFF
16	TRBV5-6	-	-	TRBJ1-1	TGTGCCAGCAGCTACACACAGGGTTTGATGAACACTGAAGCTTTCTTT	CASSYTQGLMNTEAFF
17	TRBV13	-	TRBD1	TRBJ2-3	TGTGCCAGCAGCTTCCCCGGGACAGGGGGCGCGGTAGATACGCAGTATTTT	CASSFPGTGGAVDTQYF
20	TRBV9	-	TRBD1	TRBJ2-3	TGTGCCAGCAGCGTAGCAGGACAGGGGTTGGTGTCGGGAGCGGAAGATACGCAGTATTTT	CASSVAGQGLVSGAEDTQYF
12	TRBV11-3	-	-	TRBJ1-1	TGTGCCAGCAGCTCGGGAGACACTGAAGCTTTCTTT	CASSSGDTEAFF
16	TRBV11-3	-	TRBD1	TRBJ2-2	TGTGCCAGCAGCTTAGCAGGACAGGGTTCGGGCGGGGAGCTGTTTTTT	CASSLAGQGSGGELFF
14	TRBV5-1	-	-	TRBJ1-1	TGCGCCAGCAGCGCCAACACCGTGAACACTGAAGCTTTCTTT	CASSANTVNTEAFF
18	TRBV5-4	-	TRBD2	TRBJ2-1	TGTGCCAGCAGCCAGGGACTAGCGGGAGTTGGGTCCTACAATGAGCAGTTCTTC	CASSQGLAGVGSYNEQFF
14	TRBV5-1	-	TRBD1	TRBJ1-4	TGCGCCAGCAGCGCCGGGACAGCAAATGAAAAACTGTTTTTT	CASSAGTANEKLFF
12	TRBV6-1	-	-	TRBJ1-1	TGTGCCAGCAGTGTTCATGGAGGTGAAGCTTTCTTT	CASSVHGGEAFF
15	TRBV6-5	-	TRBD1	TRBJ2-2	TGTGCCAACAGTTTCAAACAGGGGGCAAGCGGGGAGCTGTTTTTT	CANSFKQGASGELFF
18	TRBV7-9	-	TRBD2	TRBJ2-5	TGTGCCAGCAGCCCATCGTATCGGACTAGCGCGTTCCAAGAGACCCAGTACTTC	CASSPSYRTSAFQETQYF
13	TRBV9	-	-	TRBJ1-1	TGTGCCAGCAGCGTAGAAGGGGCAGACGAAGCTTTCTTT	CASSVEGADEAFF
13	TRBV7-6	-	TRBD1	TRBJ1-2	TGTGCCAGCAGCCCAGACAGGGGGGATGGCTACACCTTC	CASSPDRGDGYTF
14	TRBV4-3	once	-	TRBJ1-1	TGCGCCAGCAGCCAAGATTCCATGAACACTGAAGCTTTCTTT	CASSQDSMNTEAFF
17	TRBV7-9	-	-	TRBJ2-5	TGTGCCAGCAGCCGGATGGTGCTTAGGCAGGCCCAAGAGACCCAGTACTTC	CASSRMVLRQAQETQYF
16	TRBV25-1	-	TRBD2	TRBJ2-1	TGTGCCAGCAGTTCCCCAACTAGCGGGAGGACCAATGAGCAGTTCTTC	CASSSPTSGRTNEQFF
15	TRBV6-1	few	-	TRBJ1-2	TGTGCCAGCAGTGAAGGGCAGGGGTCCCACTATGGCTACACCTTC	CASSEGQGSHYGYTF
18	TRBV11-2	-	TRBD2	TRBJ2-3	TGTGCCAGCAGCCACCCGCGGGGACTAGCGGCTAGCACAGATACGCAGTATTTT	CASSHPRGLAASTDTQYF
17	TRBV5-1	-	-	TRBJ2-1	TGCGCCAGCAGCTTGCCAACTACAGGGAGAGGGTACAATGAGCAGTTCTTC	CASSLPTTGRGYNEQFF